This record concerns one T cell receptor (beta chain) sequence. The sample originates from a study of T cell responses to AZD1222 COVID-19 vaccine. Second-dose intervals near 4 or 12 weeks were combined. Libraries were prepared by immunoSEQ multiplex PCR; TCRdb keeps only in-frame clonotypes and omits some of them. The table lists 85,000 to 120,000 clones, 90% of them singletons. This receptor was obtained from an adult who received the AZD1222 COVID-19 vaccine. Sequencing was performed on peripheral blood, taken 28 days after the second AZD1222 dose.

Here the CDR3 reads CASSQDFSGGAYEQYF. The CDR3 DNA follows: TGCGCCAGCAGCCAAGACTTTAGCGGGGGAGCCTACGAGCAGTACTTC. The chain recombines TRBV4-3 with TRBJ2-7; 9 bases are a match to TRBD2. Per the germline V gene, CDR1 is LGHNA and CDR2 is YSLEER. The length of the CDR3 is 16 residues. V was pared by 0 bases and J by 2 bases, with 5 bases of the junction left unmatched.